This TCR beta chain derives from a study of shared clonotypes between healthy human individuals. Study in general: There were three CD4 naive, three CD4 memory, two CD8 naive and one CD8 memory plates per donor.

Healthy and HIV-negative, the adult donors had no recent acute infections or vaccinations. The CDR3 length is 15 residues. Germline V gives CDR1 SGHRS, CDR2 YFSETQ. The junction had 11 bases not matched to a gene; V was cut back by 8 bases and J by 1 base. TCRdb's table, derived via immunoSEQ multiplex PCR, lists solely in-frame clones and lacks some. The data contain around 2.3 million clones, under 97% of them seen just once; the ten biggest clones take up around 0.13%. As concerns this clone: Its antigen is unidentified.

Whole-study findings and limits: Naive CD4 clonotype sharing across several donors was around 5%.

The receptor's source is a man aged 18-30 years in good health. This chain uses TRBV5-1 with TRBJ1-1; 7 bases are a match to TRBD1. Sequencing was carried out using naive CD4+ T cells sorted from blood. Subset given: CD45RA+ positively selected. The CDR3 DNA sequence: TGCGCCAGTAGCGGGGGACAGACCTCGAACACTGAAGCTTTCTTT. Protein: CASSGGQTSNTEAFF.